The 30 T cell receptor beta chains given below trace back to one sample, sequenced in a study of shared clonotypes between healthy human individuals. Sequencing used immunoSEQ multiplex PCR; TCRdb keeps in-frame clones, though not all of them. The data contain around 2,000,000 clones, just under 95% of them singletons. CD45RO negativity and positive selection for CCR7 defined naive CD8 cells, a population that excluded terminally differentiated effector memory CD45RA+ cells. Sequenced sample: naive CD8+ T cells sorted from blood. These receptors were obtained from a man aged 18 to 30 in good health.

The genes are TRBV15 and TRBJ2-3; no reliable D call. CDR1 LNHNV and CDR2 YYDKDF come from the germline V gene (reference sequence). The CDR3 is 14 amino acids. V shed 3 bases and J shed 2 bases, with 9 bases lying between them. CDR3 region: CATSRWADTDTQYF. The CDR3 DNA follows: TGTGCCACCAGCAGGTGGGCAGACACAGATACGCAGTATTTT.

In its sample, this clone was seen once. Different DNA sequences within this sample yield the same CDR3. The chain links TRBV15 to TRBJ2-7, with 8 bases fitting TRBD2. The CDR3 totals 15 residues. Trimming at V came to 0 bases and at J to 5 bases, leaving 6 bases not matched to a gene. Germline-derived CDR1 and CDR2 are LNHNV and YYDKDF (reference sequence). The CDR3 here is CATSRDRGLANEQYF. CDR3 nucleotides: TGTGCCACCAGCAGAGATCGTGGACTAGCAAACGAGCAGTACTTC. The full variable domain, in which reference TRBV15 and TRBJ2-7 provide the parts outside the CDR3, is DAMVIQNPRYQVTQFGKPVTLSCSQTLNHNVMYWYQQKSSQAPKLLFHYYDKDFNNEADTPDNFQSRRPNTSFCFLDIRSPGLGDTAMYLCATSRDRGLANEQYFGPGTRLTVT.

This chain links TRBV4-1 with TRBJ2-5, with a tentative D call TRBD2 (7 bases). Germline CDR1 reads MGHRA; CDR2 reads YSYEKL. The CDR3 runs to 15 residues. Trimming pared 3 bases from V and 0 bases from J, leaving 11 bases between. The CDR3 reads CASSHGGADQETQYF. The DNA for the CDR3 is TGCGCCAGCAGCCATGGGGGGGCAGACCAAGAGACCCAGTACTTC.

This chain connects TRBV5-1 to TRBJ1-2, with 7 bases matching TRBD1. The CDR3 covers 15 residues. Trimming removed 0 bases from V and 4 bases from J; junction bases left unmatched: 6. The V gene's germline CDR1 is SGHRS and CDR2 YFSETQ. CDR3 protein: CASSLDPTGFYGYTF. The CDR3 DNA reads TGCGCCAGCAGCTTGGACCCGACAGGGTTCTATGGCTACACCTTC.

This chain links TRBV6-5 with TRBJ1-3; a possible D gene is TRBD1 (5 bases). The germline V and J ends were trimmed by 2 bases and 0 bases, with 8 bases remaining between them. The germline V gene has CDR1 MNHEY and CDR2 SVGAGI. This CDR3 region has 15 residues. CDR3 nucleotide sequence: TGTGCCAGCAGTTACGACAGCCGCTCTGGAAACACCATATATTTT. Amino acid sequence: CASSYDSRSGNTIYF.

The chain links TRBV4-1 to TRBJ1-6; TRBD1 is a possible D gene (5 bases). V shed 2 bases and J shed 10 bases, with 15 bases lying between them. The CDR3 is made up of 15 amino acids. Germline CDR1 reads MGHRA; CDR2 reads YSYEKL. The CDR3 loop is CASSQTAGSRSPLHF. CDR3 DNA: TGCGCCAGCAGCCAAACAGCAGGGTCAAGATCACCCCTCCACTTT.

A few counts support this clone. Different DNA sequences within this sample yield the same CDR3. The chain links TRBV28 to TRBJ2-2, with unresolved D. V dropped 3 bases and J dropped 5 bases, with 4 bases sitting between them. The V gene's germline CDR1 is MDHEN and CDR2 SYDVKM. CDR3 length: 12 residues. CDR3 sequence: CASSLSTGELFF. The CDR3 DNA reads TGTGCCAGCAGTTTGTCTACCGGGGAGCTGTTTTTT.

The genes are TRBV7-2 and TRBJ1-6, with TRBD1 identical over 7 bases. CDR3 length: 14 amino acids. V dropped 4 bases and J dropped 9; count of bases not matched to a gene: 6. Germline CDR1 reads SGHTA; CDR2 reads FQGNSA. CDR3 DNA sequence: TGTGCCAGCAGCTCGACAGGGTTTAGTTCACCCCTCCACTTT. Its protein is CASSSTGFSSPLHF. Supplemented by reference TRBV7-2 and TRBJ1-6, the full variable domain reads GAGVSQSPSNKVTEKGKDVELRCDPISGHTALYWYRQSLGQGLEFLIYFQGNSAPDKSGLPSDRFSAERTGGSVSTLTIQRTQQEDSAVYLCASSSTGFSSPLHFGNGTRLTVT.

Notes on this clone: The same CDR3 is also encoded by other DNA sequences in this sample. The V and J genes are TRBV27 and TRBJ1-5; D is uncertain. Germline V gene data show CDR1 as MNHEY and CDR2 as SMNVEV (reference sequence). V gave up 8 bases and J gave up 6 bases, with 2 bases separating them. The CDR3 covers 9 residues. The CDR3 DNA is TGTGCCAGCGGTCAGCCCCAGCATTTT. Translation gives CASGQPQHF.

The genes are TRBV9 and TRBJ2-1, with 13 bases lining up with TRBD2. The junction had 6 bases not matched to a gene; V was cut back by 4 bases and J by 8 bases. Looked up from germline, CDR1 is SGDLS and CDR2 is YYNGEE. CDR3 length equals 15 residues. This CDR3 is CASSLGTSGVDEQFF. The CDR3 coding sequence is TGTGCCAGCAGCTTGGGGACTAGCGGGGTCGATGAGCAGTTCTTC.

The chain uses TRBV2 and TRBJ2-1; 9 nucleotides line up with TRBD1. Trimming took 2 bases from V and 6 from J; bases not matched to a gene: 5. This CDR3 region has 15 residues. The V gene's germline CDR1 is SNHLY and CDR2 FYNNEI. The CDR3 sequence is CASSEFETGGNEQFF. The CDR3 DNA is TGTGCCAGCAGTGAATTCGAGACAGGGGGCAATGAGCAGTTCTTC. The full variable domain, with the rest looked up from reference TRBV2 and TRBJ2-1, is EPEVTQTPSHQVTQMGQEVILRCVPISNHLYFYWYRQILGQKVEFLVSFYNNEISEKSEIFDDQFSVERPDGSNFTLKIRSTKLEDSAMYFCASSEFETGGNEQFFGPGTRLTVL.

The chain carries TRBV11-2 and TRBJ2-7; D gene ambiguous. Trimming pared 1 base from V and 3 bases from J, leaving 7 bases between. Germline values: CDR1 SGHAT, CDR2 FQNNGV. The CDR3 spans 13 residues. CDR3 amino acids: CASSLGYLYEQYF. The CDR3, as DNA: TGTGCCAGCAGCTTAGGATACCTCTACGAGCAGTACTTC. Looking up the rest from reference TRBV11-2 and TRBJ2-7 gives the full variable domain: EAGVAQSPRYKIIEKRQSVAFWCNPISGHATLYWYQQILGQGPKLLIQFQNNGVVDDSQLPKDRFSAERLKGVDSTLKIQPAKLEDSAVYLCASSLGYLYEQYFGPGTRLTVT.

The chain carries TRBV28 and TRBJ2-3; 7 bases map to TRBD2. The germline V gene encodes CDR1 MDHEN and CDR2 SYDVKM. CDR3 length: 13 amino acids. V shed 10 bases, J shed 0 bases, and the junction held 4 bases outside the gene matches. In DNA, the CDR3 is TGTGCCACCAGCGGGGATAGCACAGATACGCAGTATTTT. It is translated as CATSGDSTDTQYF. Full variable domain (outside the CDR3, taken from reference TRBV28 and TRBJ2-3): DVKVTQSSRYLVKRTGEKVFLECVQDMDHENMFWYRQDPGLGLRLIYFSYDVKMKEKGDIPEGYSVSREKKERFSLILESASTNQTSMYLCATSGDSTDTQYFGPGTRLTVL.

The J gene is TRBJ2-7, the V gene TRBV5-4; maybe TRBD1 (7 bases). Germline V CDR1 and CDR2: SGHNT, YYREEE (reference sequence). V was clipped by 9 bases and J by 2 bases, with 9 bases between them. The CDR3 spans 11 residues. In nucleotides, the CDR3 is TGTGCCACAGGGGGGACCTACGAGCAGTACTTC. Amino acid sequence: CATGGTYEQYF.

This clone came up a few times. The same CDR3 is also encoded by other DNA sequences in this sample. As DNA, the CDR3 is TGTGCCAGCAGTTACGGGTACAATGAGCAGTTCTTC. As protein: CASSYGYNEQFF. J is TRBJ2-1 and V is TRBV6-5, with D unclear. Germline-derived CDR1 and CDR2 are MNHEY and SVGAGI. This CDR3 is 12 amino acids long. Trimming left V 2 bases short and J 4 bases short, with 3 bases between.

CDR3 sequence: CASSLSHGTAQETQYF. CDR3 bases: TGTGCCAGCAGCTTGAGCCACGGGACAGCGCAAGAGACCCAGTACTTC. The chain uses TRBV7-9 and TRBJ2-5; 7 nucleotides match TRBD1. CDR1 is SEHNR, CDR2 FQNEAQ, per germline (reference sequence). This CDR3 is built from 16 residues. V lost 3 bases to trimming and J lost 2 bases; unmatched junction nucleotides: 9.

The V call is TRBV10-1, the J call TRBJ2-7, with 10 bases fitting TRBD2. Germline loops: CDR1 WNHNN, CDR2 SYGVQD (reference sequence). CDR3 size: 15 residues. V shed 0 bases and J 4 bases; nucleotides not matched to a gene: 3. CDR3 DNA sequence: TGCGCCAGCAGTGAGTCCGGTAGCGGGGGGTACGAGCAGTACTTC. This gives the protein CASSESGSGGYEQYF.

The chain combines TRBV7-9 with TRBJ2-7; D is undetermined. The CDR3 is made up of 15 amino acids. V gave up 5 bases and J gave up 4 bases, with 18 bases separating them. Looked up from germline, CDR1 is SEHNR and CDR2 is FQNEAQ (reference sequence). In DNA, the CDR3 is TGTGCCAGCAGCCACCCGGAGTCTAGAAATTACGAGCAGTACTTC. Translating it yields CASSHPESRNYEQYF.

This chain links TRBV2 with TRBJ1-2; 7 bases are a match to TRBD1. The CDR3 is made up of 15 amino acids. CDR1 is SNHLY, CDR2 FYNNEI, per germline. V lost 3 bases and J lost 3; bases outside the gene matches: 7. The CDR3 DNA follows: TGTGCCAGCAGTGACGGGGACAGTGTATACTATGGCTACACCTTC. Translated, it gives CASSDGDSVYYGYTF.

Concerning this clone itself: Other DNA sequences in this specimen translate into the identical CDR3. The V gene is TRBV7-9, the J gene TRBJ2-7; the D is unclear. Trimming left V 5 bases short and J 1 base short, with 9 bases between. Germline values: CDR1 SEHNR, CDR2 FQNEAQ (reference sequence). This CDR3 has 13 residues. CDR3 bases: TGTGCCAGCAGCACCGGAACTTCCTACGAGCAGTACTTC. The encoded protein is CASSTGTSYEQYF.

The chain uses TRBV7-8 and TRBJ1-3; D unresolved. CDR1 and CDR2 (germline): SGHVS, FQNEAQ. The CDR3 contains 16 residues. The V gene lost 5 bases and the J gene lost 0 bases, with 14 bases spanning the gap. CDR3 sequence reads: CASSVFPALSGNTIYF. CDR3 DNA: TGTGCCAGCAGCGTCTTTCCGGCCCTCTCTGGAAACACCATATATTTT.

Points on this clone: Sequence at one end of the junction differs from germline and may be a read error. CDR3 coding DNA: TGTGCTAGCAGCCCCGGGCCCGCACTTACCACAGATACGCAGTATTTT. Residues: CASSPGPALTTDTQYF. This rearrangement joins TRBV7-7 to TRBJ2-3, with D unclear. CDR3 length: 16 amino acids. Germline loops: CDR1 SSHAT, CDR2 FNYEAQ (reference sequence).

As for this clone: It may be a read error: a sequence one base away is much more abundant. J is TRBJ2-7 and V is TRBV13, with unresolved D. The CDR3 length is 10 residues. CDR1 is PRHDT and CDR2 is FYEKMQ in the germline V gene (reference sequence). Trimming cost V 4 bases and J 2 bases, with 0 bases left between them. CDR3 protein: CASSSYEQYF. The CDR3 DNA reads TGTGCCAGCAGCTCCTACGAGCAGTACTTC.

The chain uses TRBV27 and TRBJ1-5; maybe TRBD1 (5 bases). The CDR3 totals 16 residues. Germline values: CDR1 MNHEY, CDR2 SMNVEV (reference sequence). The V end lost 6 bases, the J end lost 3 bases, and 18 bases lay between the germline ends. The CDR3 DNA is TGTGCCAGCAGCCTTACAAGCAAGGGGCCCAATCAGCCCCAGCATTTT. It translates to CASSLTSKGPNQPQHF.

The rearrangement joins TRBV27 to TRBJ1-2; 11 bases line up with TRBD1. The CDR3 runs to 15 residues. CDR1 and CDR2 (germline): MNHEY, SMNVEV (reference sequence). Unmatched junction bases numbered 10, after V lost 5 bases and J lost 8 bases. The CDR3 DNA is TGTGCCAGCAGTACGTGGGACAGGGGGGAAGGCGGCTACACCTTC. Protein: CASSTWDRGEGGYTF.

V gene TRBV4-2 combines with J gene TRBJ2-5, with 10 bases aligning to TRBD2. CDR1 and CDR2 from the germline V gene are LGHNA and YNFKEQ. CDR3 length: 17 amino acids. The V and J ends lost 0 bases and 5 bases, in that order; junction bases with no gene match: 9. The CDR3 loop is CASSQDPLAGEGETQYF. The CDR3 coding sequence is TGTGCCAGCAGCCAAGACCCCCTAGCGGGGGAGGGGGAGACCCAGTACTTC.

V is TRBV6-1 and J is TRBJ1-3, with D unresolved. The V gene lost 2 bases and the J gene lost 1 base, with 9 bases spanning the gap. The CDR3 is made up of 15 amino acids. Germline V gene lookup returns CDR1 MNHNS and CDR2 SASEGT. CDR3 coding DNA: TGTGCCAGCAGTGAAATTGCCGAGTCTGGAAACACCATATATTTT. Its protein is CASSEIAESGNTIYF.

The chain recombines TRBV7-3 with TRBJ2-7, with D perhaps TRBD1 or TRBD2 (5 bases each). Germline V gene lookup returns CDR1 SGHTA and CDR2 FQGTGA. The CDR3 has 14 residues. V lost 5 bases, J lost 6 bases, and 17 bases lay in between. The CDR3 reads CASSASGGLSEQYF. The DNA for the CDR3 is TGTGCCAGCAGCGCGTCTGGGGGTCTCAGCGAGCAGTACTTC.

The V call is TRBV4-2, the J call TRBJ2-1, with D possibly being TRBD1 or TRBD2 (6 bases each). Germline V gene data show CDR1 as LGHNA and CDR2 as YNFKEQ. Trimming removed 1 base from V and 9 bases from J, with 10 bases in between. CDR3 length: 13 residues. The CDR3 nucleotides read TGTGCCAGCAGCCAAGGGGGGGCTGCTGAGCAGTTCTTC. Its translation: CASSQGGAAEQFF.

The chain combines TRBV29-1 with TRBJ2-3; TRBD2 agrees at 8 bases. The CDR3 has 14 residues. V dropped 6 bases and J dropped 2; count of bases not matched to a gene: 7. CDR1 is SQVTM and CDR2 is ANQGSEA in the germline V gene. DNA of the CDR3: TGCAGCGTCCTGTCGCGGGGGGACACAGATACGCAGTATTTT. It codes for CSVLSRGDTDTQYF.